The 15 T cell receptor beta chains given below trace back to one sample, sequenced in a study of cytomegalovirus exposure and HLA in healthy donors. Both 60 Vbeta primers and 13 Jbeta primers went into the PCR. Here immunoSEQ multiplex PCR was the method, and the copy in TCRdb shows in-frame clones only, minus some. The sample consists of 170,000 or so clones, roughly 80% of them appearing once. The material sequenced was PBMCs. All receptors come from a man in his forties or fifties in good health and CMV-seronegative.

The rearrangement uses TRBV15 and TRBJ2-7; D is possibly TRBD1 (5 bases). Looked up from germline, CDR1 is LNHNV and CDR2 is YYDKDF (reference sequence). CDR3 length: 12 residues. Trimming left V 3 bases short and J 2 bases short, with 5 bases between. CDR3 sequence reads: CATSRDTYEQYF. In DNA, the CDR3 is TGTGCCACCAGCAGGGACACCTACGAGCAGTACTTC.

This rearrangement joins TRBV7-9 to TRBJ2-5, with D maybe TRBD1 (6 bases). Trimming took off 0 bases at V and 2 bases at J, with 13 bases between the two ends. Germline CDR1 and CDR2: SEHNR and FQNEAQ (reference sequence). This CDR3 is 16 amino acids long. The CDR3 sequence: CASSLAPGQLQETQYF. CDR3 DNA sequence: TGTGCCAGCAGCTTAGCGCCTGGACAGTTACAAGAGACCCAGTACTTC.

The sample holds one count of this clone. The V and J genes are TRBV29-1 and TRBJ1-4, with D possibly matching TRBD1 (5 bases). Per germline, CDR1 SQVTM and CDR2 ANQGSEA. The CDR3 has 14 amino acids. V was pared by 3 bases and J by 5 bases, with 13 bases between. DNA for the CDR3: TGCAGCGTTGAGGGTGACAGAGGCAATGAAAAACTGTTTTTT. It translates to CSVEGDRGNEKLFF.

The genes are TRBV6-1 and TRBJ2-7; the match to TRBD2 covers 7 bases. V lost 6 bases, J lost 6 bases, and 5 bases stayed unmatched. The CDR3 consists of 12 residues. Germline lookup yields CDR1 MNHNS and CDR2 SASEGT. The CDR3 DNA reads TGTGCCAGCAGCGGCGGGGAGGGCGAGCAGTACTTC. Encoded protein: CASSGGEGEQYF.

This clone has more than one count but fewer than ten. V usage is TRBV20-1 and J usage is TRBJ1-2; no clear D gene. Trimming removed 6 bases at V and 3 bases at J, with 8 bases between. This CDR3 is 11 amino acids long. The germline CDR1 and CDR2 sequences are DFQATT and SNEGSKA (reference sequence). CDR3 nucleotides: TGCAGTGCCCCCCCCTACTATGGCTACACCTTC. It specifies CSAPPYYGYTF.

This chain uses TRBV6-1 with TRBJ2-7, with 13 bases lining up with TRBD2. After removal of 6 bases from V and 4 bases from J, the junction contained 3 bases not matched to a gene. Germline V gene sequence: CDR1 MNHNS, CDR2 SASEGT. The CDR3 loop spans 14 amino acids. The CDR3 loop is CASRVLAGGYEQYF. The CDR3, as DNA: TGTGCCAGCAGGGTACTAGCGGGAGGGTACGAGCAGTACTTC.

This chain links TRBV7-2 with TRBJ2-3, with D hard to call. The CDR3 runs to 15 residues. Germline V gene sequence: CDR1 SGHTA, CDR2 FQGNSA. The V end lost 1 base, the J end lost 2 bases, and 10 bases lay between the germline ends. CDR3 in amino acids: CASSLVSRYTDTQYF. CDR3 sequence (DNA): TGTGCCAGCAGCTTAGTGTCTCGGTACACAGATACGCAGTATTTT.

The rearrangement uses TRBV5-1 and TRBJ1-2, with TRBD1 matching over 9 bases. CDR3 length equals 13 residues. J was trimmed by 7 bases and V by 4 bases; bases with no gene match: 5. From germline, CDR1 is SGHRS and CDR2 YFSETQ. In DNA form, the CDR3 reads TGCGCCAGCAGCGCGGGACAGGGTAGTGGCTACACCTTC. Translation: CASSAGQGSGYTF.

The chain uses TRBV7-2 and TRBJ2-5; D is unclear. V lost 0 bases and J lost 4, with 15 bases in between. The CDR3 totals 16 residues. Germline CDR1 reads SGHTA; CDR2 reads FQGNSA. CDR3 residues: CASSLASAGIGETQYF. The CDR3, as DNA: TGTGCCAGCAGCTTAGCGTCGGCAGGAATAGGAGAGACCCAGTACTTC.

The chain has TRBV10-1 and TRBJ2-2; 8 positions agree with TRBD1. The CDR3 has 16 amino acids. Trimming at V came to 2 bases and at J to 3 bases, leaving 5 bases not matched to a gene. Germline CDR1 is WNHNN and CDR2 is SYGVQD (reference sequence). CDR3 residues: CASSETDRADTGELFF. The CDR3 DNA sequence: TGCGCCAGCAGTGAGACGGACAGGGCGGACACCGGGGAGCTGTTTTTT.

The CDR3 DNA sequence: TGTGCCAGCAGCCGGACAGTCGGGGAGACCCAGTACTTC. It encodes CASSRTVGETQYF. The V call is TRBV7-8, the J call TRBJ2-5; D might be TRBD1 (6 bases). V was clipped by 5 bases and J by 5 bases, with 12 bases between them. Germline V CDR1 and CDR2: SGHVS, FQNEAQ. The CDR3 consists of 13 residues.

This clone was counted a few times. The chain carries TRBV19 and TRBJ2-6, with a possible D match to TRBD2 (6 bases). Germline values: CDR1 LNHDA, CDR2 SQIVND (reference sequence). CDR3 length: 16 amino acids. V lost 6 bases, J lost 1 base, and 13 bases lay in between. CDR3: CASRILGGSGANVLTF. The CDR3 DNA sequence: TGTGCCAGTAGAATCCTGGGGGGTTCTGGGGCCAACGTCCTGACTTTC.

The chain is built from TRBV2 and TRBJ2-7, with TRBD1 identical over 9 bases. There are 14 residues in the CDR3. V lost 5 bases and J lost 2; bases outside the gene matches: 4. The germline V gene encodes CDR1 SNHLY and CDR2 FYNNEI. The CDR3, as DNA: TGTGCCAGCAGTTTACAGGGGGCGACCTACGAGCAGTACTTC. Its protein product is CASSLQGATYEQYF.

CDR3 nucleotides: TGTGCCAGCAGCTCCGCCGGAACCCGGGGCACAGATACGCAGTATTTT. Its protein is CASSSAGTRGTDTQYF. The rearrangement joins TRBV7-2 to TRBJ2-3; D not certain. This CDR3 region has 16 residues. Trimming removed 4 bases from V and 1 base from J, with 15 bases in between. The germline CDR1 and CDR2 sequences are SGHTA and FQGNSA.

V and J are TRBV5-1 and TRBJ2-2; 9 positions match TRBD2. This CDR3 has 17 residues. Germline assignment: CDR1 SGHRS and CDR2 YFSETQ. J gave up 2 bases and V 3 bases, and 8 bases lay outside the gene matches. The CDR3 reads CASSSGRGLANTGELFF. The CDR3 coding sequence is TGCGCCAGCAGCTCGGGTAGGGGACTAGCTAACACCGGGGAGCTGTTTTTT.